This T cell receptor beta chain was found in a study of regulatory T cells in long-lasting Graves disease. Across the whole study: With positive TSH receptor antibodies and over 5 years of antithyroid drugs, Graves' disease was considered persistent.

Time point specified: persistent/refractory GD, antithyroid drugs over 5 years with positive TRAb. RNA isolated from PBMCs was used to make the TCR library. CDR3 regions were amplified by Arm-PCR using iRepertoire HTBI primers to build TCR beta libraries. TCRdb re-analysed the multiplex PCR reads in MiXCR, keeping a single row per CDR3 protein. Of around 400,000 distinct CDR3 sequences detected, about 25% appear once; the ten largest clones hold around 24%. This TCR derives from a female donor with Graves disease. This specimen was peripheral blood mononuclear cells (PBMCs), taken when the disease was refractory, from a patient treated with antithyroid drugs.

The CDR3 loop reads CASGSTGVYNEQFF. In DNA, the CDR3 is TGTGCTAGTGGATCGACAGGGGTCTACAATGAGCAGTTCTTC. The V call is TRBV12-5, the J call TRBJ2-1; 8 nucleotides line up with TRBD1. With 6 bases clipped from V and 3 bases from J, the junction kept 4 bases outside the gene matches. The CDR3 has 14 amino acids. The germline V gene encodes CDR1 LGHNT and CDR2 FRNRAP.